The entry below describes one T cell receptor (beta chain). What it binds is unknown. TCRdb re-analysed the 5' RACE reads in MiXCR, keeping a single row per CDR3 protein. The table has around 610,000 distinct CDR3 sequences, around an eighth seen once. Germline values: CDR1 SGHRS, CDR2 YFSETQ. The V end was cut by 7 bases, the J end by 0 bases, with 8 bases between. The CDR3 totals 14 residues. These data belong to a study of T cells after yellow fever vaccination. General observations from the study: Detected again after the booster were most primary-vaccination clones, at 95% to 98% CD4 and 88% CD8.

The chain couples TRBV5-1 to TRBJ2-6; D unresolved. The source of this sequence is a man in his thirties or forties who received the YFV17D yellow fever vaccine. The sample in question was PBMCs, obtained on the day of the yellow fever booster vaccination. The CDR3: CASGASSGANVLTF. CDR3 sequence (DNA): TGCGCCAGCGGCGCCTCCTCTGGGGCCAACGTCCTGACTTTC.